The present entry profiles one TCR beta chain with its context. No cognate antigen has been identified for it. Base qualities are not provided; no much larger clone lies one nucleotide away. The CDR3 starts with the cysteine, ends with the phenylalanine, and has 15 residues. Only the CDR3 DNA is retained, 45 bases long and in frame from the first base. The germline V gene (reference sequence) sets CDR1 to MNHNY and CDR2 to SVGAGI. Trimming takes 5 bases from V and 0 bases from J, and the germline ends sit 13 bases apart. TCRbeta CDR3 regions were amplified from genomic DNA by means of the immunoSEQ Assay, a bias-controlled multiplex PCR. The original methods were these. Nucleated cell counts per sample were estimated from amplification of reference gene primers within the assay. To quantify the absolute abundance of each unique TCRbeta CDR3 rearrangement, sequence reads were collapsed and filtered. For each sample, productive Simpson clonality was calculated as the square root of Simpson's diversity index across productive rearrangements. TCRdb re-hosts the immuneACCESS table, in-frame sequences only. Its copies lack some clones; in the studies checked, an unresolved V gene accounts for under half of them, and the cause for the rest is not known. V and J calls and clone size follow that table, whereas D and trimming were derived from the DNA. The sample records some 250,000 clones, approximately 86% of which are singletons. In total, the top ten clones hold roughly 2% of the sample.

These data originate in a study of blood T cell repertoires in COVID-19 (dated by TCRdb to 2019 to 2021). Background for the entire study: Samples from collaborators originated in the United States, Italy and Spain and spanned both the acute and convalescent phases of COVID-19. The samples were drawn from the first 160 participants of the ongoing ImmuneRACE study and from 950 to 1,500 subjects provided by 6 global collaborators. The repertoires were released in a freely available public database meant as a resource for research on the immune response to SARS-CoV-2. Subjects who had been exposed to COVID-19, were actively infected with it, or had recovered from it provided the deeply sampled blood TCRbeta repertoires that made up the dataset. Where available, HLA class I and class II types were taken from metadata supplied by the sample provider and were not determined by assay-based typing. The prospective study material was composed of cDNA or gDNA derived from T cells, B-cell-depleted T cells, or PBMCs. Nearly every sample came with metadata listing a de-identified subject ID, COVID-19 status, age in years and sex.

Each collaborating institution followed its own protocols to collect whole blood in K2EDTA tubes. For TCRbeta analysis, collaborators shipped samples as frozen whole blood, isolated PBMCs, or DNA extracted from either of those sample types. The paper as a whole reports these results and caveats: The quantity of clinical and demographic metadata differed by source and by participant and was supplied without curation.

Source material: peripheral blood. This sequence originates from a man younger than 45 with active or convalescent COVID-19. This chain joins TRBV6-6 to TRBJ1-1; a tentative D match to TRBD1 spans 6 bases. In nucleotide form, the sequence is TGTGCCAGCAGTAAAGACAGGCTGATGAACACTGAAGCTTTCTTT. It translates as CASSKDRLMNTEAFF.